Below, 18 T cell receptor beta chains from the same sample are listed, as sequenced in a study of blood T cell repertoires in COVID-19. Here immunoSEQ multiplex PCR was the method, and the copy in TCRdb shows in-frame clones only, minus some. The profile shows more than 300,000 clones, 80% to 90% of them singletons. The sample taken for sequencing was peripheral blood. These receptors originate from a woman under 40 with COVID-19, enrolled during active disease.

There are a few counts of this clone. The chain joins TRBV28 to TRBJ2-7; 7 bases are shared with TRBD2. J was trimmed by 4 bases and V by 4 bases; bases with no gene match: 10. Germline V lookup: CDR1 MDHEN, CDR2 SYDVKM. The CDR3 loop spans 15 amino acids. The CDR3 sequence is CASSSGSRGVYEQYF. As DNA, the CDR3 is TGTGCCAGCAGTTCCGGGTCCCGGGGGGTTTACGAGCAGTACTTC.

The CDR3 DNA sequence: TGTGCCAGCAGTTACGTAGGGGTCGGGGAGCTGTTTTTT. It codes for CASSYVGVGELFF. This chain uses TRBV6-6 with TRBJ2-2; weak D call: TRBD1 (5 bases). The germline V gene encodes CDR1 MNHNY and CDR2 SVGAGI (reference sequence). This CDR3 spans 13 amino acids. The V gene lost 2 bases and the J gene lost 7 bases, with 8 bases spanning the gap.

V gene TRBV19 combines with J gene TRBJ2-7; weak D call: TRBD1 (5 bases). The CDR3 contains 15 residues. Per the germline V gene, CDR1 is LNHDA and CDR2 is SQIVND (reference sequence). Deletions cut 9 bases from V and 3 bases from J, with 21 bases between. The CDR3 spells CARRPRRQCNYEQYF. CDR3 DNA: TGTGCCAGGAGACCGCGGCGACAGTGTAACTACGAGCAGTACTTC.

The chain has TRBV11-1 and TRBJ2-7; 9 bases map to TRBD1. Trimming cost V 5 bases and J 6 bases; bases outside gene matches: 8. In germline, CDR1 is SGHAT, CDR2 FQDESV (reference sequence). The CDR3 loop spans 14 amino acids. This chain's CDR3 is CASSPGTGRGEQYF. In DNA form, the CDR3 reads TGTGCCAGCAGCCCCGGGACAGGGAGAGGCGAGCAGTACTTC.

CDR3 protein: CASADTGLAGVNEQFF. Here the CDR3 DNA reads TGCGCCAGCGCAGACACGGGACTAGCGGGAGTTAATGAGCAGTTCTTC. The chain carries TRBV5-1 and TRBJ2-1, with TRBD2 matching over 14 bases. Germline CDR1 is SGHRS and CDR2 is YFSETQ. V shed 7 bases and J 7 bases; nucleotides not matched to a gene: 10. The CDR3 extends over 16 amino acids.

The chain uses TRBV19 and TRBJ2-6; 7 bases align to TRBD1. The CDR3 is 17 amino acids. Germline CDR1 is LNHDA and CDR2 is SQIVND (reference sequence). V lost 3 bases to trimming and J lost 0 bases; unmatched junction nucleotides: 5. CDR3 loop: CASSIRTGYSGANVLTF. CDR3 bases: TGTGCCAGTAGTATCAGGACAGGATACTCTGGGGCCAACGTCCTGACTTTC.

V usage is TRBV19 and J usage is TRBJ2-7, with D maybe TRBD1 (6 bases). This CDR3 is 15 amino acids long. V lost 5 bases and J lost 0, with 14 bases in between. Germline loops: CDR1 LNHDA, CDR2 SQIVND (reference sequence). The CDR3, as DNA: TGTGCCAGTAGTTTGACAGGCCCTAGCTCCTACGAGCAGTACTTC. As protein: CASSLTGPSSYEQYF.

The chain is built from TRBV19 and TRBJ1-1; tentatively, D is TRBD1 (6 bases). CDR1 is LNHDA and CDR2 is SQIVND in the germline V gene (reference sequence). The CDR3 length is 13 residues. V gave up 5 bases and J gave up 5 bases, with 12 bases separating them. The CDR3 reads CASSHLQGTEAFF. The CDR3 DNA reads TGTGCCAGTAGTCACCTACAGGGAACTGAAGCTTTCTTT.

This clone was picked up one time. The CDR3 here is CASSTGGTYEQYF. The CDR3 DNA sequence: TGTGCCAGTAGTACAGGCGGGACCTACGAGCAGTACTTC. J is TRBJ2-7 and V is TRBV19, with a tentative D call TRBD2 (6 bases). V lost 4 bases and J 2 bases, leaving 9 bases between the germline ends. CDR1 is LNHDA and CDR2 is SQIVND in the germline V gene (reference sequence). The CDR3 is made up of 13 amino acids. The complete variable domain, with remaining parts taken from reference TRBV19 and TRBJ2-7, reads DGGITQSPKYLFRKEGQNVTLSCEQNLNHDAMYWYRQDPGQGLRLIYYSQIVNDFQKGDIAEGYSVSREKKESFPLTVTSAQKNPTAFYLCASSTGGTYEQYFGPGTRLTVT.

This chain joins TRBV19 and TRBJ1-2; D is unresolved. The CDR3 loop spans 14 amino acids. The V end lost 5 bases, the J end lost 4 bases, and 14 bases lay between the germline ends. The germline V gene encodes CDR1 LNHDA and CDR2 SQIVND (reference sequence). Here the CDR3 reads CASSENAGPYGYTF. CDR3 bases: TGTGCCAGTAGTGAAAATGCAGGCCCCTATGGCTACACCTTC.

The chain couples TRBV5-5 to TRBJ2-3; 13 bases are shared with TRBD2. Trimming at V came to 0 bases and at J to 1 base, leaving 11 bases not matched to a gene. Germline assignment: CDR1 SGHKS and CDR2 YYEKEE (reference sequence). The CDR3 totals 20 residues. DNA of the CDR3: TGTGCCAGCAGCTTGGCAGGTTGGACTAGCGGGGGCCCCCGCACAGATACGCAGTATTTT. Protein sequence: CASSLAGWTSGGPRTDTQYF.

This chain joins TRBV29-1 and TRBJ1-2; 10 bases line up with TRBD1. Trimming removed 2 bases from V and 5 bases from J; junction bases left unmatched: 5. Germline V lookup: CDR1 SQVTM, CDR2 ANQGSEA. The CDR3 has 14 residues. The CDR3, as DNA: TGCAGCGTTGAAAAGGGACAGGGGATTTATGGCTACACCTTC. It translates to CSVEKGQGIYGYTF. The full variable domain, completed using reference TRBV29-1 and TRBJ1-2, is SAVISQKPSRDICQRGTSLTIQCQVDSQVTMMFWYRQQPGQSLTLIATANQGSEATYESGFVIDKFPISRPNLTFSTLTVSNMSPEDSSIYLCSVEKGQGIYGYTFGSGTRLTVV.

This chain joins TRBV19 and TRBJ2-7; TRBD1 matches at 7 bases. This CDR3 region has 13 residues. The V gene's germline CDR1 is LNHDA and CDR2 SQIVND (reference sequence). V was pared by 3 bases and J by 5 bases, with 4 bases of the junction left unmatched. CDR3 region: CASSMVGGDEQYF. The CDR3 DNA follows: TGTGCCAGTAGTATGGTAGGGGGCGACGAGCAGTACTTC. Using reference TRBV19 and TRBJ2-7 for the parts outside the CDR3, the full variable domain is DGGITQSPKYLFRKEGQNVTLSCEQNLNHDAMYWYRQDPGQGLRLIYYSQIVNDFQKGDIAEGYSVSREKKESFPLTVTSAQKNPTAFYLCASSMVGGDEQYFGPGTRLTVT.

The chain recombines TRBV5-1 with TRBJ1-3, with D perhaps matching TRBD1 (5 bases). The V and J ends lost 4 bases and 0 bases respectively, with 11 bases between them. This CDR3 region has 15 residues. Germline V gene lookup returns CDR1 SGHRS and CDR2 YFSETQ. The CDR3 loop reads CASSPGLSSGNTIYF. The CDR3 DNA is TGCGCCAGCAGCCCGGGACTTTCCTCTGGAAACACCATATATTTT.

The gene calls are TRBV10-3 and TRBJ2-7; D remains ambiguous. CDR1 and CDR2 from the germline V gene are ENHRY and SYGVKD. The V end lost 3 bases, the J end lost 3 bases, and 3 bases lay between the germline ends. The CDR3 is 11 amino acids. The DNA for the CDR3 is TGTGCCATCAGTGATAACTACGAGCAGTACTTC. Protein: CAISDNYEQYF.

V is TRBV28 and J is TRBJ2-7; the match to TRBD2 covers 7 bases. The CDR3 is 15 residues long. Per the germline V gene, CDR1 is MDHEN and CDR2 is SYDVKM. V shed 6 bases and J 0 bases; nucleotides not matched to a gene: 8. CDR3 amino acids: CASRGGAGLSYEQYF. The CDR3 nucleotides are TGTGCCAGCAGAGGAGGAGCGGGACTCTCCTACGAGCAGTACTTC.

The DNA of the CDR3 is TGTGCCAGCAGCCCCGACAGGTTAAAACTGTTTTTT. This sequence encodes CASSPDRLKLFF. The chain is built from TRBV11-2 and TRBJ1-4; possibly TRBD1 for D (6 bases). The CDR3 is 12 residues long. V dropped 5 bases and J dropped 10 bases, with 11 bases sitting between them. CDR1 SGHAT and CDR2 FQNNGV come from the germline V gene.

As concerns this clone: The sample contains more than one DNA sequence encoding this CDR3. The CDR3 DNA is TGTGCCACCAGCAGAGACAGGGGCTCCTACGAGCAGTACTTC. Its translation: CATSRDRGSYEQYF. The J gene is TRBJ2-7, the V gene TRBV15; D possibly corresponds to TRBD1 (6 bases). This CDR3 is 14 amino acids long. CDR1 and CDR2 from the germline V gene are LNHNV and YYDKDF (reference sequence). V was shortened by 0 bases and J by 0 bases, with 6 bases between the two germline ends.